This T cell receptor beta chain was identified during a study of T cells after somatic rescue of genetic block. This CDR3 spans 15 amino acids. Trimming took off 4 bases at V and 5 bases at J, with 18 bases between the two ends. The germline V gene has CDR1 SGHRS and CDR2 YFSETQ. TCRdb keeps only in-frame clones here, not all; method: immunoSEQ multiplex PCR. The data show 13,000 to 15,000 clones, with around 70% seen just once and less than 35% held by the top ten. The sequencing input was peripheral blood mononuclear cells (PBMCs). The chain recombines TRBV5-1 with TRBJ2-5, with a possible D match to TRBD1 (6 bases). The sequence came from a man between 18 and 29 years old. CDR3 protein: CASSPGSGDAETQYF. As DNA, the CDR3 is TGCGCCAGCAGCCCCGGGTCAGGGGATGCGGAGACCCAGTACTTC.